Sequencing of this TCR beta chain was carried out in a study of T-cell memory formation after mild COVID-19. This CDR3 has 14 amino acids. V shed 3 bases and J shed 4 bases, with 10 bases lying between them. Germline CDR1 and CDR2: LNHDA and SQIVND (reference sequence). This clonotype was seen repeatedly, ten times or more. MiXCR was run by TCRdb on the 5' RACE reads, yielding one entry per CDR3 protein. The sample yields around 410,000 distinct CDR3 sequences, around a quarter seen once. The chain carries TRBV19 and TRBJ2-1; D tentatively fits TRBD1 or TRBD2 (5 bases each). Specimen: PBMCs or a T cell subset sorted from them (not recorded which). The receptor comes from an adult woman who had mild COVID-19 (a few samples of this study predate the infection). Cell type and time point are not known. In DNA, the CDR3 is TGTGCCAGTAGTATTGGGGGAGATTACAATGAGCAGTTCTTC. The encoded protein is CASSIGGDYNEQFF.